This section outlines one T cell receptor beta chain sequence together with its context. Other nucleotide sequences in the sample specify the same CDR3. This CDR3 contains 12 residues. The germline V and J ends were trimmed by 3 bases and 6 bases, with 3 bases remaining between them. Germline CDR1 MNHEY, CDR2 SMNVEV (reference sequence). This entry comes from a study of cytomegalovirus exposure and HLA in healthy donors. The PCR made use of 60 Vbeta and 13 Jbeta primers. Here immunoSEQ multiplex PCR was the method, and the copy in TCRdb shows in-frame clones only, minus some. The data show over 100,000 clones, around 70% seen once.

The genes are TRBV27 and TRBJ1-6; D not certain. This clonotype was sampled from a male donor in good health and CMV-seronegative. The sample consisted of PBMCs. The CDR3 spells CASSFRNSPLHF. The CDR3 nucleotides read TGTGCCAGCAGTTTTCGTAATTCACCCCTCCACTTT.